Included here is one TCR beta chain sequence, with context. This entry belongs to a study of blood T cell repertoires in COVID-19. Germline CDR1 KGHDR, CDR2 SFDVKD. This CDR3 contains 13 residues. V was trimmed by 10 bases and J by 2 bases, leaving 13 bases between them. Authors' data handling: By means of reference gene primer amplification, nucleated cell counts were estimated. The data were produced by immunoSEQ multiplex PCR, yet TCRdb's version contains in-frame clones alone and is incomplete. V and J calls and clone size are given by that table; D and trimming were obtained from the DNA. The data hold tens of thousands of clones, with roughly 77% observed a single time.

The chain carries TRBV24-1 and TRBJ2-5, with a weak D call TRBD2 (6 bases). The specimen was peripheral blood. The TCR comes from a human donor in a cohort sampled during active COVID-19. The CDR3 here is CATWGGGQETQYF. CDR3 coding DNA: TGTGCCACTTGGGGAGGAGGGCAAGAGACCCAGTACTTC.